Given below is one TCR beta chain in context. Its target is unknown. These data come from a study of T cell responses to AZD1222 COVID-19 vaccine. On the study more broadly: Analysis merged second doses at about 4 or about 12 weeks. Study-level findings and limits: Of spike-specific TCRs, nearly half reportedly target regions left unmutated in variants. Elevations in Spike-specific TCR breadth and depth followed administration of two AZD1222 doses. Baseline seropositivity occurred in only a handful of AZD1222 recipients.

Clones were sequenced by immunoSEQ multiplex PCR, and TCRdb holds only the in-frame ones, with some missing. The sample carries more than 95,000 clones, around 92% recorded once. With 0 bases removed from V and 5 bases from J, the gap between germline ends came to 8 bases. Germline-derived CDR1 and CDR2 are SGHRS and YFSETQ. CDR3 size: 14 residues. Material: peripheral blood, obtained on day 0 of AZD1222 vaccination. This receptor was identified in an adult in good health. The V call is TRBV5-1, the J call TRBJ2-2, with no clear D. The CDR3 DNA is TGCGCCAGCAGCTTGGGTTACAGAACCGGGGAGCTGTTTTTT. It encodes CASSLGYRTGELFF.